The 27 T cell receptor beta chains below come from one sample, sequenced in a study of T cells in Graves' hyperthyroidism and ophthalmopathy. Researchers took RNA transcripts and amplified the TCR beta CDR3 regions from them. Researchers ran a first-round RT-PCR on the TCR CDR3 using the HTBI primer set. TCRdb re-called the multiplex PCR reads through MiXCR, storing one row per CDR3 protein. The data show about 740,000 distinct CDR3 sequences, around 13% seen once. Sequencing input: blood. The source is a woman younger than 30 with Graves' hyperthyroidism.

The sample holds a few counts of this clonotype. V usage is TRBV7-9 and J usage is TRBJ1-1, with TRBD1 as a possible D gene (6 bases). CDR1 is SEHNR and CDR2 is FQNEAQ in the germline V gene (reference sequence). The germline V and J ends were trimmed by 5 bases and 7 bases, with 17 bases remaining between them. CDR3 length: 14 residues. The CDR3, as DNA: TGTGCCAGCAGCGGCCGTAAGGGGGGCTTTGAAGCTTTCTTT. Protein: CASSGRKGGFEAFF.

The table lists this clonotype with many counts. This chain uses TRBV28 with TRBJ1-2; the D gene is possibly TRBD1 (6 bases). Trimming stripped 7 bases from V and 7 bases from J, with 25 bases between. The CDR3 totals 16 residues. Germline CDR1 is MDHEN and CDR2 is SYDVKM. The CDR3 here is CASTERPGQGSIGYTF. The CDR3 DNA reads as TGTGCCAGCACCGAAAGACCGGGACAAGGCTCAATTGGCTACACCTTC.

This clonotype has ten or more counts. V gene TRBV11-3 combines with J gene TRBJ2-1; 8 positions agree with TRBD1. The CDR3 extends over 14 amino acids. The junction had 6 bases not matched to a gene; V was cut back by 5 bases and J by 6 bases. Germline lookup yields CDR1 SGHNT and CDR2 YENEEA. CDR3 in DNA: TGTGCCAGCAGCCCATCGGACAGGGTCAATGAGCAGTTCTTC. It yields the protein CASSPSDRVNEQFF.

This chain joins TRBV27 and TRBJ2-2, with a tentative D call TRBD1 (6 bases). Germline CDR1 and CDR2: MNHEY and SMNVEV (reference sequence). This CDR3 region has 15 residues. V shed 5 bases and J shed 0 bases, with 10 bases lying between them. CDR3 DNA: TGTGCCAGCAGTAGGGACACCTCGAACACCGGGGAGCTGTTTTTT. Translated: CASSRDTSNTGELFF.

This chain joins TRBV12-3 or TRBV12-4 and TRBJ1-4, with 8 bases identical to TRBD1. The ends lost 7 bases at V and 7 bases at J; junction bases unmatched: 8. CDR3 length equals 14 residues. The CDR3 sequence is CASMPQGAFEKLFF. The DNA of the CDR3 is TGTGCCAGCATGCCCCAGGGGGCTTTTGAAAAACTGTTTTTT.

This clonotype showed up just a few times. V and J are TRBV5-4 and TRBJ1-1; TRBD1 matches at 7 bases. CDR1 is SGHNT and CDR2 is YYREEE in the germline V gene (reference sequence). The V and J ends lost 0 bases and 11 bases, in that order; junction bases with no gene match: 4. CDR3 size: 12 residues. The CDR3 here is CASSLAGGDAFF. The CDR3 DNA follows: TGTGCCAGCAGCTTGGCAGGGGGTGACGCTTTCTTT. Drawing the rest from reference TRBV5-4 and TRBJ1-1, the complete variable domain is ETGVTQSPTHLIKTRGQQVTLRCSSQSGHNTVSWYQQALGQGPQFIFQYYREEENGRGNFPPRFSGLQFPNYSSELNVNALELDDSALYLCASSLAGGDAFFGQGTRLTVV.

This clonotype has ten or more counts. V usage is TRBV20-1 and J usage is TRBJ2-7, with D unresolved. CDR3 size: 9 residues. Germline V gene data show CDR1 as DFQATT and CDR2 as SNEGSKA (reference sequence). Trimming removed 5 bases from V and 6 bases from J, with 5 bases in between. The CDR3 DNA reads TGCAGTGCTCGCCGCGAGCAGTACTTC. As protein: CSARREQYF.

The chain links TRBV19 to TRBJ2-3, with no clear D. Germline V gene data show CDR1 as LNHDA and CDR2 as SQIVND (reference sequence). CDR3 size: 13 residues. V lost 6 bases and J lost 2, with 9 bases in between. CDR3 bases: TGTGCCAGTAGGGACGGCAACACAGATACGCAGTATTTT. Protein product: CASRDGNTDTQYF.

This clonotype was counted ten times or more. V is TRBV13 and J is TRBJ2-3; D is uncertain. This CDR3 region has 15 residues. CDR1 and CDR2 (germline): PRHDT, FYEKMQ (reference sequence). Trimming stripped 5 bases from V and 3 bases from J, with 15 bases between. CDR3 DNA: TGTGCCAGCAGCAGATGGATGGAGAGGACAGATACGCAGTATTTT. It encodes CASSRWMERTDTQYF.

This sequence joins TRBV11-2 and TRBJ1-2, with TRBD1 matching 7 bases. V was pared by 1 base and J by 4 bases, with 18 bases of the junction left unmatched. The CDR3 is made up of 19 amino acids. Germline loops: CDR1 SGHAT, CDR2 FQNNGV. CDR3 protein: CASSLGSVLTGQAGYGYTF. The CDR3 coding sequence is TGTGCCAGCAGCTTAGGTAGCGTCTTGACCGGACAGGCCGGCTATGGCTACACCTTC.

There are many counts of this clonotype. V gene TRBV3-1 combines with J gene TRBJ2-7, with D unresolved. Germline CDR1 LGHDT, CDR2 YNNKEL (reference sequence). CDR3 size: 15 residues. V gave up 6 bases and J gave up 0 bases, with 15 bases separating them. CDR3 coding DNA: TGTGCCAGCAGGCCCCCCCGCCCGGTCTCCTACGAGCAGTACTTC. Translation: CASRPPRPVSYEQYF.

This clonotype was picked up many times. This rearrangement joins TRBV20-1 to TRBJ2-1; 8 bases map to TRBD2. The CDR3 length is 16 residues. Germline assignment: CDR1 DFQATT and CDR2 SNEGSKA (reference sequence). The ends lost 0 bases at V and 9 bases at J; junction bases unmatched: 13. The CDR3 nucleotides read TGCAGTGCTAGAGACGTTATCAGCGGGAGAGGGAGTGAGCAGTTCTTC. Protein product: CSARDVISGRGSEQFF.

The chain is built from TRBV28 and TRBJ1-6; TRBD1 might be the D (5 bases). Trimming removed 11 bases from V and 8 bases from J, with 16 bases in between. Germline CDR1 and CDR2: MDHEN and SYDVKM. This CDR3 region has 13 residues. The CDR3 loop is CAEGGRVDSPLHF. The CDR3 region has the DNA TGTGCCGAGGGAGGCAGGGTTGATTCACCCCTCCACTTT.

This clonotype has a single count. J is TRBJ2-7 and V is TRBV15; unclear D gene. Per the germline V gene, CDR1 is LNHNV and CDR2 is YYDKDF (reference sequence). The CDR3 consists of 11 residues. Between the trimmed V and J ends, which lost 1 base and 6 bases, there was a span of 4 bases. CDR3 loop: CATSRGTEQYF. CDR3 nucleotides: TGTGCCACCAGCAGAGGCACCGAGCAGTACTTC.

At least ten counts were recorded for this clonotype. The chain uses TRBV24-1 and TRBJ2-1; 8 bases map to TRBD2. CDR3 length equals 17 residues. The V gene end was trimmed by 0 bases and the J gene end by 9 bases; junction bases not matched to a gene: 12. Germline CDR1 and CDR2: KGHDR and SFDVKD. CDR3 protein: CATSDLSPGASGREQFF. The CDR3 nucleotides read TGTGCCACCAGTGATTTGTCACCGGGGGCTAGCGGGCGTGAGCAGTTCTTC.

The chain carries TRBV7-9 and TRBJ2-1; the match to TRBD2 covers 7 bases. With V trimmed by 2 bases and J by 6 bases, 4 bases remained unmatched. Germline assignment: CDR1 SEHNR and CDR2 FQNEAQ (reference sequence). The CDR3 sequence is 14 residues long. The CDR3 loop reads CASSLSRLANEQFF. CDR3 DNA: TGTGCCAGCAGCTTATCCCGACTAGCCAATGAGCAGTTCTTC.

As for this clonotype: At one boundary the junction diverges from the germline segment, which might be a read error. The J gene is TRBJ2-1, the V gene TRBV4-1; no firm D call. The CDR3 spans 15 residues. From germline, CDR1 is MGHRA and CDR2 YSYEKL. CDR3 residues: CASSQETTYYNERFF. In DNA form, the CDR3 reads TGCGCCAGCAGCCAAGAGACGACCTACTACAATGAGCGGTTCTTC.

Only a few counts were recorded for this clonotype. A clone one base away is much larger, so this may be a read error. The CDR3 coding sequence is TGTGCCAGCAGTGAAAGGGGAACTAATGAAAAACTGTTTTTT. This encodes CASSERGTNEKLFF. J is TRBJ1-4 and V is TRBV12-3 or TRBV12-4; D possibly corresponds to TRBD1 (5 bases). Trimming left V 5 bases short and J 1 base short, with 8 bases between. The CDR3 runs 14 residues.

This clonotype was counted at least ten times. This rearrangement joins TRBV6-1 to TRBJ2-7; a weak D match, TRBD1 (5 bases). CDR1 and CDR2 from the germline V gene are MNHNS and SASEGT. CDR3 length: 13 amino acids. Trimming shortened V by 5 bases and J by 0 bases, and 8 bases separated the two germline ends. CDR3: CASSMGPSYEQYF. CDR3 in DNA: TGTGCCAGCAGTATGGGGCCCTCCTACGAGCAGTACTTC.

The table lists this clonotype with many counts. V and J are TRBV20-1 and TRBJ2-7; D might be TRBD1 or TRBD2, each matching 5 bases. Germline CDR1 and CDR2: DFQATT and SNEGSKA (reference sequence). Trimming cost V 3 bases and J 7 bases, with 22 bases left between them. The CDR3 is 15 residues long. CDR3 sequence: CSASFPGRTPGEQYF. DNA of the CDR3: TGCAGTGCTAGCTTCCCGGGACGGACACCTGGGGAGCAGTACTTC.

This clonotype was observed many times. The chain is built from TRBV20-1 and TRBJ2-1; D is ambiguous. The length of the CDR3 is 14 residues. CDR1 and CDR2 (germline): DFQATT, SNEGSKA (reference sequence). Trimming left V 3 bases short and J 2 bases short, with 11 bases between. This CDR3 reads CSARGEVAYNEQFF. The CDR3 DNA sequence: TGCAGTGCTAGGGGTGAGGTCGCCTACAATGAGCAGTTCTTC.

The rearrangement joins TRBV19 to TRBJ2-2; 11 nucleotides agree with TRBD2. From germline, CDR1 is LNHDA and CDR2 SQIVND (reference sequence). The CDR3 has 14 residues. V dropped 9 bases and J dropped 3; count of bases not matched to a gene: 3. CDR3 in amino acids: CARKLAGDTGELFF. CDR3 sequence (DNA): TGTGCCAGGAAACTAGCGGGAGACACCGGGGAGCTGTTTTTT.

A few counts support this clonotype. The V call is TRBV3-1, the J call TRBJ2-2; D perhaps matches TRBD1 (6 bases). V was shortened by 2 bases and J by 5 bases, with 12 bases between the two germline ends. The CDR3 extends over 15 amino acids. Germline V gene data show CDR1 as LGHDT and CDR2 as YNNKEL (reference sequence). The CDR3 DNA follows: TGTGCCAGCAGCCAAAACAGGGACCCTACCGGGGAGCTGTTTTTT. This gives the protein CASSQNRDPTGELFF.

This clonotype was seen at least ten times. This chain joins TRBV28 and TRBJ2-3; 10 bases fit TRBD1. CDR1 and CDR2 (germline): MDHEN, SYDVKM. Trimming at V came to 7 bases and at J to 5 bases, leaving 12 bases not matched to a gene. The CDR3 spans 16 residues. The CDR3 sequence is CASTQTPGQGKDTQYF. Written as DNA, the CDR3 is TGTGCCAGCACCCAAACGCCGGGACAGGGGAAAGATACGCAGTATTTT.

This clonotype occurred a few times. The CDR3 DNA reads TGCAGCGTTAGGCCTGGAGGGTCGGGCATTCAGTACTTC. Its protein is CSVRPGGSGIQYF. The rearrangement links TRBV29-1 to TRBJ2-4, with D possibly TRBD2 on 6 matching bases. Looked up from germline, CDR1 is SQVTM and CDR2 is ANQGSEA. With 5 bases removed from V and 9 bases from J, the gap between germline ends came to 17 bases. This CDR3 is 13 amino acids long.

This chain uses TRBV28 with TRBJ1-1; no definite D call. V shed 2 bases and J shed 4 bases, with 5 bases lying between them. The germline V gene encodes CDR1 MDHEN and CDR2 SYDVKM. This CDR3 region has 12 residues. CDR3 amino acids: CASSLSITEAFF. The CDR3 nucleotides are TGTGCCAGCAGTTTAAGTATCACTGAAGCTTTCTTT. The whole variable domain, filled in from reference TRBV28 and TRBJ1-1, reads DVKVTQSSRYLVKRTGEKVFLECVQDMDHENMFWYRQDPGLGLRLIYFSYDVKMKEKGDIPEGYSVSREKKERFSLILESASTNQTSMYLCASSLSITEAFFGQGTRLTVV.

In its sample, this clonotype was seen a few times. The V call is TRBV29-1, the J call TRBJ2-3; D is uncertain. This CDR3 contains 12 residues. Trimming removed 2 bases from V and 1 base from J, with 4 bases in between. CDR1 is SQVTM, CDR2 ANQGSEA, per germline. CDR3 nucleotide sequence: TGCAGCGTTGAACACGGCACAGATACGCAGTATTTT. Amino acid sequence: CSVEHGTDTQYF.